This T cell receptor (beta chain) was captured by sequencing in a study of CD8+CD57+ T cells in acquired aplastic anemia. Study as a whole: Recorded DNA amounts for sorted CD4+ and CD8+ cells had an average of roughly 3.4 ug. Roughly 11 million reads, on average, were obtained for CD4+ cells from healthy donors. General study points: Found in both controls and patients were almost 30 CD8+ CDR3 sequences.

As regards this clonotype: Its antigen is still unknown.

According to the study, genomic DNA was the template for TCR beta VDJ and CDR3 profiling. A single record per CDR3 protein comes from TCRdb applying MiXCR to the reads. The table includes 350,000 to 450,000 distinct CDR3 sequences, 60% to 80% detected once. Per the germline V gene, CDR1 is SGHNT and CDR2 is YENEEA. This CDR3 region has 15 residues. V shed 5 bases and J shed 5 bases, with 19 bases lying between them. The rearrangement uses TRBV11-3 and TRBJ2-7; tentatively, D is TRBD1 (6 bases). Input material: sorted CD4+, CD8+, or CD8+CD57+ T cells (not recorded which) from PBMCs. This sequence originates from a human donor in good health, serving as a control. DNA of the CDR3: TGTGCCAGCAGCGTCGCAGGGGCTGGCCTCCACGAGCAGTACTTC. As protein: CASSVAGAGLHEQYF.